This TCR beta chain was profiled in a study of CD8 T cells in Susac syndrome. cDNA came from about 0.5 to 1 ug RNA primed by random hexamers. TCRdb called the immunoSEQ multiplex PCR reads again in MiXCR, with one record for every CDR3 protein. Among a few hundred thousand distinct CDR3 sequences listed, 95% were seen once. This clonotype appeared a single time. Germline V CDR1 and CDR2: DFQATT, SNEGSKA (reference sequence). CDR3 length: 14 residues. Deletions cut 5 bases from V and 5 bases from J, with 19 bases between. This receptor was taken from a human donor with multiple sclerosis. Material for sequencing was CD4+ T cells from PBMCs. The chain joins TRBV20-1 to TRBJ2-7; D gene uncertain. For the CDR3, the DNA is TGCAGTGCTGGAAGATTCGGCCCGGACCACGAGCAGTACTTC. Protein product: CSAGRFGPDHEQYF.